This TCR beta chain was found in a study of T cell repertoires in cytomegalovirus infection (dated by TCRdb to between 2018 and 2020). Regarding the research as a whole: The peptide stimulations were aimed at well-studied HLA-B-restricted epitopes as well as recently identified HLA-C-restricted CMV epitopes, whose presentation resists viral immunomodulation. Because public TCR beta signatures pointed to carriage of CMV infection together with the matching HLA type, the HLA type of each donor mattered for the analysis.

CDR1 and CDR2 were assigned from the germline V gene (reference sequence) as DFQATT and SNEGSKA. V and J are truncated by 6 bases and 3 bases respectively, leaving an intervening sequence of 12 bases. Inclusive of the bounding cysteine and phenylalanine, the CDR3 is 13 residues long. Just CDR3 DNA is preserved here, 39 bases in frame from base 1. Summary of the overall study and its limitations: In both this cohort and an independent approximately 400-donor cohort, the cumulative frequency of public TCR beta family members distinguished carriers of CMV infection plus the relevant HLA type. The ex vivo response was dominated by HLA-C-restricted CMV-specific TCR beta clonotypes, and the single most frequent clonotype in two of eight donors was supplied by these HLA-C-restricted clonotypes.

The run used an Illumina HiSeq 1500. TCRdb reanalyzed the raw reads on its own, using fastp at Q25 for trimming and MiXCR for clone calling, and kept in-frame beta chains. Each CDR3 protein gets just one entry, which takes the most common genes and DNA from the rows behind it. Recorded for this sample are roughly 920,000 distinct CDR3 sequences; approximately 31% of them occurred a single time. The biggest ten clones account for around 15% of the sample. On this clonotype: Its cognate antigen has yet to be identified. Base qualities are not recorded, but no much larger clone differs from it by a single base.

The treatment or condition label corresponds to: in vitro stimulation with specific CMV peptide epitopes to enrich CMV-specific T cells. This clonotype was obtained from a human donor in good health (CMV status not recorded). Some clones in this sample may be carry-over from other donors' samples. The chain is made from TRBV20-1 and TRBJ1-5; no confident D gene assignment can be made. Here the sequenced sample was cultured CD8+ T cells from PBMCs, taken from culture after CMV antigen stimulation. The CDR3 reads as follows: CSAREWANQPQHF. The DNA is as follows: TGCAGTGCCCGGGAATGGGCCAATCAGCCCCAGCATTTT.